Shown below are 26 T cell receptor beta chains from a single sample sequenced in a study of cytomegalovirus exposure and HLA in healthy donors. The PCR employed 60 Vbeta primers together with 13 Jbeta primers. Clones were sequenced by immunoSEQ multiplex PCR, and TCRdb holds only the in-frame ones, with some missing. Counted here are tens of thousands of clones, about 81% occurring once; the ten biggest clones make up about 51%. The specimen was PBMCs. All receptors come from a man over 45 in good health and CMV-seropositive.

This clone has more than one count but fewer than ten. The chain joins TRBV2 to TRBJ2-6; D possibly corresponds to TRBD1 (7 bases). The CDR3 runs 19 residues. Germline CDR1 SNHLY, CDR2 FYNNEI. V shed 4 bases and J shed 0 bases, with 19 bases lying between them. The CDR3 here is CASSVGLGQTSSGANVLTF. CDR3 nucleotides: TGTGCCAGCAGTGTTGGGCTGGGACAGACTAGCTCTGGGGCCAACGTCCTGACTTTC. Supplemented by reference TRBV2 and TRBJ2-6, the full variable domain reads EPEVTQTPSHQVTQMGQEVILRCVPISNHLYFYWYRQILGQKVEFLVSFYNNEISEKSEIFDDQFSVERPDGSNFTLKIRSTKLEDSAMYFCASSVGLGQTSSGANVLTFGAGSRLTVL.

J is TRBJ2-7 and V is TRBV28; 8 nucleotides align to TRBD2. J gave up 5 bases and V 5 bases, and 14 bases lay outside the gene matches. The germline CDR1 and CDR2 sequences are MDHEN and SYDVKM. This CDR3 spans 16 amino acids. The CDR3 loop reads CASSLYRTSIGNEQYF. In DNA form, the CDR3 reads TGTGCCAGCAGTCTCTACCGGACTAGCATAGGAAACGAGCAGTACTTC.

The chain employs TRBV9 and TRBJ2-7; no clear D. The CDR3 is 15 residues long. Germline assignment: CDR1 SGDLS and CDR2 YYNGEE. Trimming left V 0 bases short and J 5 bases short, with 15 bases between. CDR3 residues: CASSVGAFPRNEQYF. In DNA, the CDR3 is TGTGCCAGCAGCGTAGGGGCCTTTCCACGGAACGAGCAGTACTTC.

V is TRBV9 and J is TRBJ2-1; no firm D call. Germline V gene sequence: CDR1 SGDLS, CDR2 YYNGEE. V dropped 0 bases and J dropped 7 bases, with 14 bases sitting between them. This CDR3 comprises 15 residues. The CDR3, as DNA: TGTGCCAGCAGCGTAGCTTCGAGACAAATGAATGAGCAGTTCTTC. It specifies CASSVASRQMNEQFF. Based on the CDR3 plus reference TRBV9 and TRBJ2-1, the full variable domain is DSGVTQTPKHLITATGQRVTLRCSPRSGDLSVYWYQQSLDQGLQFLIQYYNGEERAKGNILERFSAQQFPDLHSELNLSSLELGDSALYFCASSVASRQMNEQFFGPGTRLTVL.

Note on this clone: Different DNA sequences within this sample yield the same CDR3. The V and J genes are TRBV9 and TRBJ1-1; TRBD1 might be the D (6 bases). Germline-derived CDR1 and CDR2 are SGDLS and YYNGEE. This CDR3 is built from 13 residues. V was shortened by 3 bases and J by 1 base, with 7 bases between the two germline ends. Here the CDR3 reads CASSGGGNTEAFF. The CDR3 bases are TGTGCCAGCAGCGGAGGGGGGAACACTGAAGCTTTCTTT.

The chain is built from TRBV27 and TRBJ2-1; weak D call: TRBD2 (6 bases). Trimming pared 2 bases from V and 3 bases from J, leaving 8 bases between. This CDR3 contains 14 residues. Germline CDR1 and CDR2: MNHEY and SMNVEV (reference sequence). CDR3 in DNA: TGTGCCAGCAGTTTACAGACTAGCTACAATGAGCAGTTCTTC. Translated, it gives CASSLQTSYNEQFF.

The J gene is TRBJ1-2, the V gene TRBV29-1; TRBD1 aligns across 9 bases. V trimming: 5 bases; J trimming: 4 bases; junction bases outside the gene matches: 5. This CDR3 has 13 residues. Germline V lookup: CDR1 SQVTM, CDR2 ANQGSEA. This CDR3 is CSVLQGAGYGYTF. The CDR3 DNA is TGCAGCGTTTTACAGGGGGCAGGCTATGGCTACACCTTC.

This clone was detected only a few times. The V gene is TRBV4-1, the J gene TRBJ1-1; 8 nucleotides agree with TRBD1. Germline V gene sequence: CDR1 MGHRA, CDR2 YSYEKL. V shed 1 base, J shed 8 bases, and the junction held 12 bases outside the gene matches. The CDR3 consists of 16 residues. The CDR3 protein is CASSQVWGQVDLEAFF. The CDR3 DNA is TGCGCCAGCAGCCAAGTCTGGGGACAGGTTGATCTGGAAGCTTTCTTT.

This clone was seen a few times. This chain connects TRBV19 to TRBJ1-5, with 7 bases fitting TRBD1. This CDR3 has 20 residues. Germline V gene sequence: CDR1 LNHDA, CDR2 SQIVND (reference sequence). V shed 3 bases, J shed 0 bases, and the junction held 17 bases outside the gene matches. The CDR3 bases are TGTGCCAGTAGTATGCTTAAACAGGGGAGCGGCAGGTATAGCAATCAGCCCCAGCATTTT. Its translation: CASSMLKQGSGRYSNQPQHF.

J is TRBJ2-3 and V is TRBV30; perhaps TRBD1 as D (5 bases). The germline V gene encodes CDR1 GTSNPN and CDR2 SVGIG (reference sequence). Trimming stripped 4 bases from V and 0 bases from J, with 8 bases between. The CDR3 is 13 amino acids. CDR3 loop: CAWTAGSTDTQYF. The CDR3, as DNA: TGTGCCTGGACGGCAGGGAGCACAGATACGCAGTATTTT. The complete variable domain, with remaining parts taken from reference TRBV30 and TRBJ2-3, reads SQTIHQWPATLVQPVGSPLSLECTVEGTSNPNLYWYRQAAGRGLQLLFYSVGIGQISSEVPQNLSASRPQDRQFILSSKKLLLSDSGFYLCAWTAGSTDTQYFGPGTRLTVL.

V usage is TRBV5-1 and J usage is TRBJ2-2, with 7 positions matching TRBD1. There are 14 residues in the CDR3. Germline loops: CDR1 SGHRS, CDR2 YFSETQ. Germline trimming cut 0 bases from V and 7 bases from J; bases unmatched to any gene: 3. The CDR3 DNA reads TGCGCCAGCAGCTTGGAGGGGGCAATCGGGGAGCTGTTTTTT. It specifies CASSLEGAIGELFF.

In this sample, this clone turned up once. The chain has TRBV5-1 and TRBJ2-5, with D possibly being TRBD1 (5 bases). There are 14 residues in the CDR3. Germline V gives CDR1 SGHRS, CDR2 YFSETQ. Trimming took off 4 bases at V and 2 bases at J, with 12 bases between the two ends. CDR3 in amino acids: CASSLHDSQETQYF. CDR3 DNA: TGCGCCAGCAGCCTCCACGACAGTCAAGAGACCCAGTACTTC.

The rearrangement joins TRBV19 to TRBJ2-7; 9 bases match TRBD1. V was clipped by 8 bases and J by 0 bases; unmatched bases: 2. The CDR3 runs 13 residues. Germline-derived CDR1 and CDR2 are LNHDA and SQIVND (reference sequence). The CDR3: CASGQGNSYEQYF. CDR3 DNA: TGTGCCAGTGGACAGGGGAACTCCTACGAGCAGTACTTC.

The rearrangement joins TRBV4-1 to TRBJ2-7; D is possibly TRBD2 (5 bases). V was shortened by 1 base and J by 0 bases, with 10 bases between the two germline ends. The CDR3 loop spans 15 amino acids. CDR1 is MGHRA, CDR2 YSYEKL, per germline. As DNA, the CDR3 is TGCGCCAGCAGCCAAGGGACGGGGAGCTCCTACGAGCAGTACTTC. Translated, it gives CASSQGTGSSYEQYF.

CDR3 loop: CASSLTPDRGRETQYF. The CDR3 coding sequence is TGCGCCAGCAGCCTGACCCCGGACAGGGGTCGGGAGACCCAGTACTTC. This chain connects TRBV5-1 to TRBJ2-5, with 9 bases lining up with TRBD1. J lost 5 bases, V lost 4 bases, and 12 bases had no gene match. The CDR3 contains 16 residues. Germline V CDR1 and CDR2: SGHRS, YFSETQ.

The V gene is TRBV5-1, the J gene TRBJ1-1; D is perhaps TRBD1 (5 bases). V was clipped by 0 bases and J by 5 bases, with 17 bases between them. The CDR3 has 16 residues. Germline V CDR1 and CDR2: SGHRS, YFSETQ. The CDR3: CASSLEFPGGRTEAFF. CDR3 sequence (DNA): TGCGCCAGCAGCTTGGAGTTCCCCGGGGGAAGAACTGAAGCTTTCTTT.

Turning to this clone: The germline gene is not matched at one end of the junction; a read error may be the cause. This chain uses TRBV7-2 with TRBJ2-7; TRBD1 agrees at 10 bases. Germline assignment: CDR1 SGHTA and CDR2 FQGNSA. The CDR3 loop spans 15 amino acids. This CDR3 is CASSPRDRGSYEQYF. CDR3 sequence (DNA): TGTGCCAGCAGCCCTAGGGACAGGGGATCCTACGAGCAGTATTTC. The full variable domain, in which reference TRBV7-2 and TRBJ2-7 provide the parts outside the CDR3, is GAGVSQSPSNKVTEKGKDVELRCDPISGHTALYWYRQSLGQGLEFLIYFQGNSAPDKSGLPSDRFSAERTGGSVSTLTIQRTQQEDSAVYLCASSPRDRGSYEQYFGPGTRLTVT.

The V and J genes are TRBV6-1 and TRBJ2-7, with 10 positions matching TRBD2. Germline loops: CDR1 MNHNS, CDR2 SASEGT. V was pared by 3 bases and J by 0 bases, with 2 bases of the junction left unmatched. This CDR3 spans 15 amino acids. The DNA for the CDR3 is TGTGCCAGCAGTGACGCTAGCGGGAGCTCCTACGAGCAGTACTTC. It encodes CASSDASGSSYEQYF.

The rearrangement joins TRBV28 to TRBJ2-6, with a tentative D call TRBD1 (5 bases). CDR1 is MDHEN and CDR2 is SYDVKM in the germline V gene. V was clipped by 7 bases and J by 7 bases, with 17 bases between them. The CDR3 covers 15 residues. In DNA form, the CDR3 reads TGTGCCAGCACCTCCACGTGGGGCACCGCCAACGTCCTGACTTTC. Its protein is CASTSTWGTANVLTF. The variable domain in full, with the rest retrieved from reference TRBV28 and TRBJ2-6, is DVKVTQSSRYLVKRTGEKVFLECVQDMDHENMFWYRQDPGLGLRLIYFSYDVKMKEKGDIPEGYSVSREKKERFSLILESASTNQTSMYLCASTSTWGTANVLTFGAGSRLTVL.

This clone was found once. CDR3: CASSPIVAQGSGNTIYF. The CDR3 DNA sequence: TGTGCCAGCTCACCAATCGTCGCACAGGGGTCTGGAAACACCATATATTTT. This chain links TRBV18 with TRBJ1-3; 7 bases map to TRBD1. The CDR3 runs 17 residues. Per germline, CDR1 KGHSH and CDR2 LQKENI. J was trimmed by 1 base and V by 2 bases; bases with no gene match: 8.

This rearrangement joins TRBV7-8 to TRBJ2-7; perhaps TRBD2 as D (6 bases). The CDR3 runs to 13 residues. Germline CDR1 is SGHVS and CDR2 is FQNEAQ. V lost 5 bases and J lost 3, with 11 bases in between. CDR3 region: CASSHRGIYEQYF. DNA for the CDR3: TGTGCCAGCAGCCACCGCGGGATCTACGAGCAGTACTTC.

This chain connects TRBV7-2 to TRBJ2-5, with 10 bases that match TRBD2. The J call may be mistaken, given a closer DNA end match to TRBJ2-7. There are 13 residues in the CDR3. CDR1 is SGHTA and CDR2 is FQGNSA in the germline V gene. CDR3 coding DNA: TGTGCCAGCAGGCTAGCGGGGGCGTACGAGCAGTACTTC. Residues: CASRLAGAYEQYF.

The CDR3 DNA is TGTGCCAGCAGCTTGGGGGGGACAGTAGAAAAACTGTTTTTT. Protein: CASSLGGTVEKLFF. V and J are TRBV5-4 and TRBJ1-4; 7 bases line up with TRBD1. CDR3 length equals 14 residues. From germline, CDR1 is SGHNT and CDR2 YYREEE (reference sequence). Unmatched junction bases numbered 4, after V lost 0 bases and J lost 8 bases.

The chain is built from TRBV5-6 and TRBJ2-3, with 8 bases fitting TRBD2. CDR3 size: 15 residues. Germline V CDR1 and CDR2: SGHDT, YYEEEE. After removal of 0 bases from V and 5 bases from J, the junction contained 5 bases not matched to a gene. In nucleotides, the CDR3 is TGTGCCAGCAGCTTGGAGACGGGGGGGATAGATACGCAGTATTTT. It translates to CASSLETGGIDTQYF.

The chain has TRBV7-8 and TRBJ2-7, with 7 bases identical to TRBD2. This CDR3 comprises 14 residues. With 3 bases clipped from V and 3 bases from J, the junction kept 5 bases outside the gene matches. Per the germline V gene, CDR1 is SGHVS and CDR2 is FQNEAQ. The CDR3 nucleotides read TGTGCCAGCAGCTTCAGCGGGGCGTACTACGAGCAGTACTTC. It yields the protein CASSFSGAYYEQYF.

This rearrangement joins TRBV14 to TRBJ1-6; 9 nucleotides match TRBD1. With V trimmed by 4 bases and J by 5 bases, 6 bases remained unmatched. Per the germline V gene, CDR1 is SGHDN and CDR2 is FVKESK. The CDR3 spans 16 residues. The CDR3 DNA sequence: TGTGCCAGCAGCCTTTCCTGGGACAGGGATAATTCACCCCTCCACTTT. Its translation is CASSLSWDRDNSPLHF.